The entry below describes one T cell receptor beta chain. This CDR3 has 18 residues. Seattle patient enrollment occurred during active infection, with longitudinal follow-up thereafter. Repertoires were generated with immunoSEQ multiplex PCR, while TCRdb's copy carries only in-frame clones and drops some. This sample carries approximately 53,000 clones, 81% of them seen once, and the ten largest clones take around 22%. These data come from a study of blood T cell repertoires in COVID-19. Study information: The United States, Italy and Spain were the sources of the acute and convalescent COVID-19 samples. Nucleic acid was either cDNA or gDNA, and it came from T cells, B-cell-depleted T cells, or PBMCs.

The chain joins TRBV21-1 to TRBJ1-1; TRBD1, as called in the table, went unchecked against the DNA. TRBV21-1 has pseudogene status. The receptor's source is a woman aged 80 or over with COVID-19, enrolled during active disease. The material sequenced was peripheral blood. The CDR3 loop reads CASSKKGRDREWLTEAFF. The DNA of the CDR3 is TGTGCCAGCAGCAAAAAGGGGAGGGACAGGGAATGGTTAACTGAAGCTTTCTTT.